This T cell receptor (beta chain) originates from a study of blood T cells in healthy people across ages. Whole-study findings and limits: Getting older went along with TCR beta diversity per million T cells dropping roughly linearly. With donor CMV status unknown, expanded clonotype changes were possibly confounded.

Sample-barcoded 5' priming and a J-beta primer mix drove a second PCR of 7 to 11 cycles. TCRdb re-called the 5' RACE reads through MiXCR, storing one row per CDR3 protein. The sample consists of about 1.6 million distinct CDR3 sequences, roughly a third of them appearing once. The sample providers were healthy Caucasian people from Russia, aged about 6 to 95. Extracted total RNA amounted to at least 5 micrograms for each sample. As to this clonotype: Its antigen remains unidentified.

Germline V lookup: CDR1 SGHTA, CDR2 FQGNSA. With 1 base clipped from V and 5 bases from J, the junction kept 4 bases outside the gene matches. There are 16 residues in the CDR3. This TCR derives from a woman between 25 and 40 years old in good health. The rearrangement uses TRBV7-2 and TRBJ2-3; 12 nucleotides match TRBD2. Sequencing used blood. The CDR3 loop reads CASSLGVTSGGDTQYF. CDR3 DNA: TGTGCCAGCAGCTTAGGGGTGACTAGCGGGGGAGATACGCAGTATTTT. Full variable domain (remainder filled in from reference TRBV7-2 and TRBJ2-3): GAGVSQSPSNKVTEKGKDVELRCDPISGHTALYWYRQSLGQGLEFLIYFQGNSAPDKSGLPSDRFSAERTGGSVSTLTIQRTQQEDSAVYLCASSLGVTSGGDTQYFGPGTRLTVL.